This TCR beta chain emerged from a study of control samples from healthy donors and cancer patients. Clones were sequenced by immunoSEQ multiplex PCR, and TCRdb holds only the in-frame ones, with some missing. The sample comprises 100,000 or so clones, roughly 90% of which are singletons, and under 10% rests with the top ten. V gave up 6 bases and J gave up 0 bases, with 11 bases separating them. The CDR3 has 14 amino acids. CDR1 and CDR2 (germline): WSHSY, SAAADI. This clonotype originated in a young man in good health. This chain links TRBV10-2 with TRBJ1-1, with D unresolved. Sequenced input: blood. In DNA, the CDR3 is TGCGCCAGCAGACTGACGCGAATGAACACTGAAGCTTTCTTT. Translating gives CASRLTRMNTEAFF.